There are a few counts of the clone carrying this T cell receptor (beta chain). The sample comes from a study of blood T cells in healthy people across ages. The authors ran a second PCR of about 7 to 12 cycles using a sample-barcoded 5' primer and a J-beta primer mix. MiXCR, run by TCRdb on the 5' RACE reads, gives a single entry per CDR3 protein. The table records hundreds of thousands of distinct CDR3 sequences, around 25% of them present only once. Trimming took 1 base from V and 8 from J, leaving 15 bases between them. Per the germline V gene, CDR1 is MGHRA and CDR2 is YSYEKL. This CDR3 has 15 residues. These data are also associated with another study on T cells of mothers and their children.

This chain links TRBV4-1 with TRBJ2-1; unclear D gene. The sequence came from a boy younger than 18 in good health. The sample was blood. This CDR3 is CASSQVMVAVDEQFF. CDR3 sequence (DNA): TGCGCCAGCAGCCAAGTCATGGTCGCGGTTGATGAGCAGTTCTTC.